Presented here are 10 T cell receptor beta chains from one specimen sequenced in a study of blood T cell repertoires in COVID-19. Sequencing used immunoSEQ multiplex PCR; TCRdb keeps in-frame clones, though not all of them. The table shows around 87,000 clones, with 80% occurring only once. Sequenced input: peripheral blood. Source of these receptors: a human donor in a cohort sampled during active COVID-19.

The genes are TRBV4-2 and TRBJ2-5; a weak D match, TRBD1 (6 bases). The CDR3 contains 15 residues. Germline V gene data show CDR1 as LGHNA and CDR2 as YNFKEQ. Trimming pared 0 bases from V and 4 bases from J, leaving 12 bases between. In nucleotides, the CDR3 is TGTGCCAGCAGCCAAGAATGGACAGTAGGAGAGACCCAGTACTTC. The encoded protein is CASSQEWTVGETQYF.

The rearrangement links TRBV19 to TRBJ2-1; D might be TRBD2 (5 bases). CDR1 LNHDA and CDR2 SQIVND come from the germline V gene (reference sequence). The CDR3 spans 15 residues. Trimming removed 3 bases at V and 6 bases at J, with 15 bases between. CDR3 sequence (DNA): TGTGCCAGTAGTATGGTGAGCGGACTTGGCAATGAGCAGTTCTTC. This translates into CASSMVSGLGNEQFF.

The chain combines TRBV6-5 with TRBJ1-1; 8 positions agree with TRBD1. The CDR3 totals 15 residues. V trimming: 0 bases; J trimming: 4 bases; junction bases outside the gene matches: 4. Germline V gene lookup returns CDR1 MNHEY and CDR2 SVGAGI. The CDR3 is CASSYSQGAATEAFF. In DNA form, the CDR3 reads TGTGCCAGCAGTTACTCTCAGGGGGCAGCCACTGAAGCTTTCTTT.

The DNA of the CDR3 is TGTGCCAGCAGCCTCGAGTGGACATCAGGAAACACCATATATTTT. Amino acids: CASSLEWTSGNTIYF. The chain joins TRBV28 to TRBJ1-3; TRBD1 is a possible D gene (5 bases). CDR1 MDHEN and CDR2 SYDVKM come from the germline V gene. Trimming removed 6 bases from V and 4 bases from J, with 16 bases in between. This CDR3 comprises 15 residues. Supplemented by reference TRBV28 and TRBJ1-3, the full variable domain reads DVKVTQSSRYLVKRTGEKVFLECVQDMDHENMFWYRQDPGLGLRLIYFSYDVKMKEKGDIPEGYSVSREKKERFSLILESASTNQTSMYLCASSLEWTSGNTIYFGEGSWLTVV.

This chain uses TRBV6-1 with TRBJ2-7, with 8 bases that match TRBD2. Germline V CDR1 and CDR2: MNHNS, SASEGT. V trimming: 1 base; J trimming: 2 bases; junction bases outside the gene matches: 7. The length of the CDR3 is 16 residues. The CDR3 DNA follows: TGTGCCAGCAGTGAAGAGGATGGTAGCGGGGCCTACGAGCAGTACTTC. Protein sequence: CASSEEDGSGAYEQYF.

A single count supports this clone. The genes are TRBV18 and TRBJ2-7; no clear D gene. Germline CDR1 KGHSH, CDR2 LQKENI. CDR3 length: 13 residues. V was pared by 3 bases and J by 5 bases, with 11 bases between. This CDR3 reads CASSPRGSDEQYF. CDR3 bases: TGTGCCAGCTCACCGAGAGGTTCCGACGAGCAGTACTTC.

V gene TRBV4-1 combines with J gene TRBJ2-1; tentatively, D is TRBD2 (6 bases). Germline CDR1 reads MGHRA; CDR2 reads YSYEKL. The ends were cut back, 0 bases at V and 4 bases at J, with 13 bases in the middle. This CDR3 comprises 16 residues. Written as DNA, the CDR3 is TGCGCCAGCAGCCAAGAGGAGGGGTCTTTATACAATGAGCAGTTCTTC. This translates into CASSQEEGSLYNEQFF.

The chain uses TRBV6-5 and TRBJ1-2; 7 bases are a match to TRBD1. Trimming took 4 bases from V and 2 from J; bases not matched to a gene: 7. CDR3 length: 15 amino acids. In germline, CDR1 is MNHEY, CDR2 SVGAGI. The CDR3 DNA is TGTGCCAGCAGTTTATACCGGGACAGAAACTATGGCTACACCTTC. It translates to CASSLYRDRNYGYTF.

This clone has just one count. The gene calls are TRBV11-2 and TRBJ2-1; D is possibly TRBD2 (6 bases). The CDR3 sequence is 15 residues long. V was pared by 7 bases and J by 4 bases, with 17 bases between. Germline CDR1 is SGHAT and CDR2 is FQNNGV. The CDR3 reads CASNGPGLLYNEQFF. The CDR3 DNA reads as TGTGCCAGCAACGGGCCGGGACTCTTATACAATGAGCAGTTCTTC.

The chain recombines TRBV19 with TRBJ2-1; 14 bases are shared with TRBD2. This CDR3 contains 18 residues. Losses at the gene ends were 4 bases for V and 3 bases for J; bases not matched to a gene: 8. Germline CDR1 LNHDA, CDR2 SQIVND (reference sequence). CDR3 sequence: CASSTGPGLAGDYNEQFF. CDR3 in DNA: TGTGCCAGTAGTACCGGCCCGGGACTAGCGGGAGACTACAATGAGCAGTTCTTC.